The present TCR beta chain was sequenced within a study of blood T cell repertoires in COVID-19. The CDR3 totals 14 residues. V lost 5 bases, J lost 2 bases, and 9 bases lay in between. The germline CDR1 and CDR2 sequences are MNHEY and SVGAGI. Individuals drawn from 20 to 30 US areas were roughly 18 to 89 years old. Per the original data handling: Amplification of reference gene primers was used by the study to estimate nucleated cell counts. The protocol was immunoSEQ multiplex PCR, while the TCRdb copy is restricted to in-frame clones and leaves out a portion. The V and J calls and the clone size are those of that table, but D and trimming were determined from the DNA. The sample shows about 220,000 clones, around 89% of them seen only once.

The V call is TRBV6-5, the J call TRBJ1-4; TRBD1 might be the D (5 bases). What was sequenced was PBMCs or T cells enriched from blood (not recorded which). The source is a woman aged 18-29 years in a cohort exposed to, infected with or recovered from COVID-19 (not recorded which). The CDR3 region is CASSQGPTNEKLFF. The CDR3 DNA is TGTGCCAGCAGTCAGGGCCCTACTAATGAAAAACTGTTTTTT.